Shown below are 13 T cell receptor beta chains from a single sample sequenced in a study of cytomegalovirus exposure and HLA in healthy donors. PCR involved 60 Vbeta and 13 Jbeta primers. Sequencing used immunoSEQ multiplex PCR; TCRdb keeps in-frame clones, though not all of them. This table has roughly 200,000 clones, roughly a tenth appearing once. Material: PBMCs. These receptors originate from a woman aged 25 to 39 in good health and CMV-seropositive.

There are a few counts of this clone. The chain carries TRBV4-1 and TRBJ2-7, with 7 bases identical to TRBD1. Germline V gene sequence: CDR1 MGHRA, CDR2 YSYEKL. Unmatched junction bases numbered 3, after V lost 4 bases and J lost 3 bases. The length of the CDR3 is 13 residues. This CDR3 is CASSLGQLYEQYF. In DNA, the CDR3 is TGCGCCAGCAGCCTGGGACAGCTCTACGAGCAGTACTTC.

This clone was observed a handful of times. The V call is TRBV7-9, the J call TRBJ2-3; no clear D. The CDR3 is 16 residues long. From germline, CDR1 is SEHNR and CDR2 FQNEAQ (reference sequence). V lost 3 bases, J lost 2 bases, and 15 bases lay in between. In nucleotides, the CDR3 is TGTGCCAGCAGCTTCCGGTCTTCGCCTTTCACAGATACGCAGTATTTT. Translation gives CASSFRSSPFTDTQYF.

V is TRBV5-1 and J is TRBJ2-7; TRBD2 might be the D (5 bases). This CDR3 has 11 residues. Germline V lookup: CDR1 SGHRS, CDR2 YFSETQ. Trimming removed 3 bases at V and 7 bases at J, with 8 bases between. Here the CDR3 DNA reads TGCGCCAGCAGCTCGCCGGGGGAGCAGTACTTC. It yields the protein CASSSPGEQYF.

A few counts support this clone. CDR3 DNA: TGTGCCAGCAGCTTATGGTCAGGACAGGGGATCACCGGGGAGCTGTTTTTT. This encodes CASSLWSGQGITGELFF. The chain joins TRBV7-8 to TRBJ2-2; 9 bases align to TRBD1. Germline CDR1 and CDR2: SGHVS and FQNEAQ. The CDR3 has 17 residues. With 2 bases clipped from V and 4 bases from J, the junction kept 8 bases outside the gene matches.

This clone was observed a handful of times. The V gene is TRBV6-1, the J gene TRBJ1-1; the D is unclear. Germline CDR1 reads MNHNS; CDR2 reads SASEGT. Trimming took off 3 bases at V and 2 bases at J, with 10 bases between the two ends. CDR3 length: 14 residues. This chain's CDR3 is CASSEYYINTEAFF. CDR3 sequence (DNA): TGTGCCAGCAGTGAGTACTACATTAACACTGAAGCTTTCTTT.

This clone was observed a few times. The chain links TRBV5-1 to TRBJ2-3; a possible D gene is TRBD2 (6 bases). V was trimmed by 6 bases and J by 3 bases, leaving 23 bases between them. The CDR3 is 17 amino acids. Germline lookup yields CDR1 SGHRS and CDR2 YFSETQ. The CDR3 reads CASTWGSGVVGTDTQYF. CDR3 DNA: TGCGCCAGCACTTGGGGGTCGGGAGTGGTAGGAACAGATACGCAGTATTTT. The complete variable domain, with remaining parts taken from reference TRBV5-1 and TRBJ2-3, reads KAGVTQTPRYLIKTRGQQVTLSCSPISGHRSVSWYQQTPGQGLQFLFEYFSETQRNKGNFPGRFSGRQFSNSRSEMNVSTLELGDSALYLCASTWGSGVVGTDTQYFGPGTRLTVL.

This clone was counted between two and nine times. The V and J genes are TRBV9 and TRBJ2-7; the match to TRBD2 covers 7 bases. This CDR3 contains 17 residues. Germline V gives CDR1 SGDLS, CDR2 YYNGEE. J was trimmed by 2 bases and V by 0 bases; bases with no gene match: 11. The CDR3 loop reads CASSVGGGADTTYEQYF. The CDR3 DNA reads TGTGCCAGCAGCGTAGGGGGAGGGGCGGACACCACCTACGAGCAGTACTTC.

The CDR3 spells CAWSVGGRLEQYF. In nucleotides, the CDR3 is TGTGCCTGGAGTGTAGGAGGCCGGCTCGAGCAGTACTTC. The V and J genes are TRBV30 and TRBJ2-7; TRBD2 is a possible D gene (5 bases). Trimming took 0 bases from V and 6 from J, leaving 12 bases between them. Germline CDR1 reads GTSNPN; CDR2 reads SVGIG (reference sequence). This CDR3 contains 13 residues.

This clone was seen a few times. The chain uses TRBV7-6 and TRBJ2-5; 7 bases match TRBD2. There are 14 residues in the CDR3. The germline gives CDR1 SGHVS, CDR2 FNYEAQ. V lost 4 bases and J lost 0; bases outside the gene matches: 2. CDR3 sequence: CASSSGGNQETQYF. DNA of the CDR3: TGTGCCAGCAGCTCCGGGGGGAACCAAGAGACCCAGTACTTC.

The chain recombines TRBV29-1 with TRBJ2-7, with TRBD1 as a possible D gene (5 bases). The CDR3 runs 12 residues. Trimming took 7 bases from V and 2 from J, leaving 12 bases between them. CDR1 and CDR2 from the germline V gene are SQVTM and ANQGSEA. CDR3: CSARTSAYEQYF. The CDR3 DNA reads as TGCAGCGCTCGGACATCCGCCTACGAGCAGTACTTC.

This clone showed up just a few times. The rearrangement joins TRBV27 to TRBJ2-5; TRBD1 is a possible D gene (6 bases). CDR3 size: 15 residues. From germline, CDR1 is MNHEY and CDR2 SMNVEV (reference sequence). Trimming cost V 6 bases and J 6 bases, with 20 bases left between them. CDR3 DNA: TGTGCCAGCAGGACTTTTACAGGGAGTAATAAGACCCAGTACTTC. Amino acids: CASRTFTGSNKTQYF.

Remarks on this clone: The sample has other DNA sequences that encode this CDR3 too. V is TRBV5-1 and J is TRBJ2-4, with a tentative D call TRBD2 (5 bases). V lost 4 bases, J lost 5 bases, and 13 bases lay in between. This CDR3 region has 14 residues. Germline V lookup: CDR1 SGHRS, CDR2 YFSETQ. CDR3 coding DNA: TGCGCCAGCAGCAGAGAGGCAGCGGAAAACATTCAGTACTTC. This encodes CASSREAAENIQYF. Supplemented by reference TRBV5-1 and TRBJ2-4, the full variable domain reads KAGVTQTPRYLIKTRGQQVTLSCSPISGHRSVSWYQQTPGQGLQFLFEYFSETQRNKGNFPGRFSGRQFSNSRSEMNVSTLELGDSALYLCASSREAAENIQYFGAGTRLSVL.

Concerning this clone: The junction departs from the called germline gene at one end, perhaps through a read error. The CDR3 coding sequence is TGTGCAAGCAGACATACAGGATCCGAGCAGTACTTC. Protein: CASRHTGSEQYF. The chain carries TRBV7-9 and TRBJ2-7, with D possibly being TRBD1 (5 bases). This CDR3 has 12 residues. Germline values: CDR1 SEHNR, CDR2 FQNEAQ (reference sequence).